These 22 T cell receptor beta chains were sequenced from one sample in a study of T cell responses to AZD1222 COVID-19 vaccine. Profiled with immunoSEQ multiplex PCR; TCRdb holds only in-frame clones, not every one. The sample carries some 65,000 clones, approximately 85% recorded once. The sequenced sample was peripheral blood, obtained on day 0 of MenACWY control vaccination. These receptors were taken from an adult in good health.

The CDR3 nucleotides read TGTGCCAGCTCACCCCTCCGAGGACAGGCTAGCTCCTACAATGAGCAGTTCTTC. Protein: CASSPLRGQASSYNEQFF. This rearrangement joins TRBV18 to TRBJ2-1, with 7 bases matching TRBD1. J gave up 0 bases and V 3 bases, and 11 bases lay outside the gene matches. There are 18 residues in the CDR3. Germline V gene data show CDR1 as KGHSH and CDR2 as LQKENI.

The chain carries TRBV6-5 and TRBJ1-6; the D gene is possibly TRBD1 (5 bases). Germline V gene data show CDR1 as MNHEY and CDR2 as SVGAGI. This CDR3 has 15 amino acids. Trimming shortened V by 7 bases and J by 9 bases, and 19 bases separated the two germline ends. CDR3 DNA sequence: TGTGCCAGCAAGAACGACCAGGGTTTGGGTTCACCCCTCCACTTT. This gives the protein CASKNDQGLGSPLHF.

The DNA of the CDR3 is TGTGCCAGCAGCCCCCTTGACGCGGGAGGGGGTGATGAGCAGTTCTTC. Translation gives CASSPLDAGGGDEQFF. This chain uses TRBV28 with TRBJ2-1; 9 bases are shared with TRBD2. The CDR3 is 16 amino acids. With 6 bases clipped from V and 8 bases from J, the junction kept 14 bases outside the gene matches. Looked up from germline, CDR1 is MDHEN and CDR2 is SYDVKM. Combining the CDR3 with reference TRBV28 and TRBJ2-1 gives the whole variable domain DVKVTQSSRYLVKRTGEKVFLECVQDMDHENMFWYRQDPGLGLRLIYFSYDVKMKEKGDIPEGYSVSREKKERFSLILESASTNQTSMYLCASSPLDAGGGDEQFFGPGTRLTVL.

The rearrangement uses TRBV30 and TRBJ1-3; D is perhaps TRBD1 (5 bases). V was shortened by 2 bases and J by 0 bases, with 11 bases between the two germline ends. This CDR3 comprises 15 residues. Looked up from germline, CDR1 is GTSNPN and CDR2 is SVGIG (reference sequence). CDR3 residues: CAWSSPGLSGNTIYF. CDR3 nucleotide sequence: TGTGCCTGGAGTTCTCCGGGACTCTCTGGAAACACCATATATTTT.

The chain combines TRBV7-9 with TRBJ2-5, with 15 positions matching TRBD2. Germline CDR1 and CDR2: SEHNR and FQNEAQ (reference sequence). The CDR3 runs 15 residues. With V trimmed by 5 bases and J by 5 bases, 3 bases remained unmatched. This CDR3 reads CASSKGLAGGETQYF. The CDR3 DNA reads TGTGCCAGCAGCAAGGGACTAGCGGGAGGTGAGACCCAGTACTTC.

This chain joins TRBV29-1 and TRBJ1-3, with TRBD1 as a possible D gene (5 bases). Trimming pared 4 bases from V and 7 bases from J, leaving 11 bases between. Germline values: CDR1 SQVTM, CDR2 ANQGSEA. The CDR3 is made up of 12 amino acids. This CDR3 is CSVVGEGNTIYF. CDR3 DNA: TGCAGCGTTGTCGGGGAGGGGAACACCATATATTTT.

The chain couples TRBV28 to TRBJ2-3; TRBD2 agrees at 8 bases. Germline assignment: CDR1 MDHEN and CDR2 SYDVKM. This CDR3 is built from 18 residues. The V segment lost 3 bases and the J segment 3 bases; nucleotides outside the gene matches: 14. As DNA, the CDR3 is TGTGCCAGCAGTTTGATTGGGGTCTTGCGGGAGGCAACAGATACGCAGTATTTT. Its protein product is CASSLIGVLREATDTQYF.

The CDR3 bases are TGTGCCAGCAGCGTATGGGGACAGGGATCAGATACGCAGTATTTT. Translating gives CASSVWGQGSDTQYF. The J gene is TRBJ2-3, the V gene TRBV9, with TRBD1 identical over 9 bases. CDR3 length: 15 amino acids. Germline CDR1 SGDLS, CDR2 YYNGEE. Unmatched junction bases numbered 4, after V lost 1 base and J lost 4 bases.

The chain uses TRBV19 and TRBJ1-1; D is possibly TRBD1 (5 bases). The CDR3 length is 15 residues. Germline loops: CDR1 LNHDA, CDR2 SQIVND (reference sequence). Trimming removed 7 bases from V and 0 bases from J, with 15 bases in between. The CDR3 DNA is TGTGCCAGTATTCCTCCGGGGGGAGTGAACACTGAAGCTTTCTTT. Translated, it gives CASIPPGGVNTEAFF.

The CDR3 sequence is CASSPSSGRQDEQYF. CDR3 bases: TGTGCCAGCTCACCAAGCAGCGGGAGGCAGGACGAGCAGTACTTC. This rearrangement joins TRBV18 to TRBJ2-7, with 9 bases identical to TRBD2. After removal of 2 bases from V and 5 bases from J, the junction contained 7 bases not matched to a gene. CDR3 length: 15 residues. The germline V gene encodes CDR1 KGHSH and CDR2 LQKENI.

The genes are TRBV30 and TRBJ1-1; D is uncertain. The CDR3 totals 14 residues. V lost 2 bases and J 0 bases, leaving 10 bases between the germline ends. The germline CDR1 and CDR2 sequences are GTSNPN and SVGIG (reference sequence). For the CDR3, the DNA is TGTGCCTGGAGTATGGACTTTTTGAACACTGAAGCTTTCTTT. This translates into CAWSMDFLNTEAFF. Combining the CDR3 with reference TRBV30 and TRBJ1-1 gives the whole variable domain SQTIHQWPATLVQPVGSPLSLECTVEGTSNPNLYWYRQAAGRGLQLLFYSVGIGQISSEVPQNLSASRPQDRQFILSSKKLLLSDSGFYLCAWSMDFLNTEAFFGQGTRLTVV.

The rearrangement uses TRBV5-4 and TRBJ1-2; 7 positions agree with TRBD1. The CDR3 is 17 amino acids. CDR1 and CDR2 from the germline V gene are SGHNT and YYREEE (reference sequence). V lost 4 bases and J lost 2; bases outside the gene matches: 14. The DNA of the CDR3 is TGTGCCAGCAGCCGGTCCCTAGGGGACAGCAAAAACTATGGCTACACCTTC. Translation: CASSRSLGDSKNYGYTF.

V is TRBV13 and J is TRBJ2-3; D is possibly TRBD2 (5 bases). This CDR3 region has 15 residues. Germline-derived CDR1 and CDR2 are PRHDT and FYEKMQ (reference sequence). V was pared by 0 bases and J by 2 bases, with 9 bases between. The CDR3 here is CASSLGVRDTDTQYF. The CDR3 nucleotides read TGTGCCAGCAGCTTAGGAGTGAGGGACACAGATACGCAGTATTTT. Supplemented by reference TRBV13 and TRBJ2-3, the full variable domain reads AAGVIQSPRHLIKEKRETATLKCYPIPRHDTVYWYQQGPGQDPQFLISFYEKMQSDKGSIPDRFSAQQFSDYHSELNMSSLELGDSALYFCASSLGVRDTDTQYFGPGTRLTVL.

The chain joins TRBV5-1 to TRBJ1-1, with 8 positions matching TRBD1. The V gene end was trimmed by 2 bases and the J gene end by 1 base; junction bases not matched to a gene: 4. Germline CDR1 SGHRS, CDR2 YFSETQ. This CDR3 contains 15 residues. The CDR3 is CASSLSGTGNTEAFF. Written as DNA, the CDR3 is TGCGCCAGCAGCTTATCCGGGACAGGGAACACTGAAGCTTTCTTT.

V is TRBV5-1 and J is TRBJ1-2, with 9 bases lining up with TRBD1. The CDR3 has 15 amino acids. Germline lookup yields CDR1 SGHRS and CDR2 YFSETQ. J was trimmed by 6 bases and V by 4 bases; bases with no gene match: 10. CDR3 bases: TGCGCCAGCAGCAAGGAAGTAACAGGGGGCGATGGCTACACCTTC. This translates into CASSKEVTGGDGYTF.

The chain uses TRBV7-9 and TRBJ2-3, with D possibly matching TRBD1 (6 bases). Germline V gives CDR1 SEHNR, CDR2 FQNEAQ (reference sequence). V lost 5 bases, J lost 4 bases, and 19 bases lay in between. The CDR3 is 16 residues long. CDR3 nucleotide sequence: TGTGCCAGCAGCAACCAATTCGAGCAGGGGCCAGATACGCAGTATTTT. It encodes CASSNQFEQGPDTQYF. The complete variable domain, with remaining parts taken from reference TRBV7-9 and TRBJ2-3, reads DTGVSQNPRHKITKRGQNVTFRCDPISEHNRLYWYRQTLGQGPEFLTYFQNEAQLEKSRLLSDRFSAERPKGSFSTLEIQRTEQGDSAMYLCASSNQFEQGPDTQYFGPGTRLTVL.

The chain employs TRBV5-5 and TRBJ2-3; no clear D gene. The CDR3 is 13 amino acids. V dropped 4 bases and J dropped 2 bases, with 8 bases sitting between them. CDR1 and CDR2 from the germline V gene are SGHKS and YYEKEE (reference sequence). As DNA, the CDR3 is TGTGCCAGCAGCCCCGGATACACAGATACGCAGTATTTT. This gives the protein CASSPGYTDTQYF.

The genes are TRBV6-5 and TRBJ2-3; D is possibly TRBD1 (5 bases). The V end was cut by 4 bases, the J end by 3 bases, with 11 bases between. CDR3 size: 14 residues. Looked up from germline, CDR1 is MNHEY and CDR2 is SVGAGI. The CDR3 bases are TGTGCCAGCAGTTTAAAGGGGCAGACAGATACGCAGTATTTT. Translating gives CASSLKGQTDTQYF.

This rearrangement joins TRBV28 to TRBJ2-2, with TRBD1 as a possible D gene (7 bases). V was pared by 4 bases and J by 4 bases, with 10 bases between. CDR3 length: 14 amino acids. CDR1 MDHEN and CDR2 SYDVKM come from the germline V gene. The CDR3 sequence is CASSSGGFTGELFF. CDR3 in DNA: TGTGCCAGCAGTTCAGGGGGGTTCACCGGGGAGCTGTTTTTT.

This clone has a single count. The chain links TRBV7-2 to TRBJ2-4; D is perhaps TRBD2 (6 bases). The CDR3 runs 15 residues. Germline V gives CDR1 SGHTA, CDR2 FQGNSA. V was clipped by 1 base and J by 3 bases, with 10 bases between them. This CDR3 is CASSLGGSGKNIQYF. CDR3 DNA: TGTGCCAGCAGCTTAGGTGGTAGCGGCAAAAACATTCAGTACTTC.

The J gene is TRBJ2-2, the V gene TRBV27, with 11 bases aligning to TRBD2. V dropped 6 bases and J dropped 4; count of bases not matched to a gene: 7. The CDR3 runs to 16 residues. From germline, CDR1 is MNHEY and CDR2 SMNVEV (reference sequence). The CDR3 coding sequence is TGTGCCAGCAGACTAGCGGGAGTAGGAGGCACCGGGGAGCTGTTTTTT. Amino acids: CASRLAGVGGTGELFF.

This clone has a count of ten or more. The chain employs TRBV3-1 (or the pseudogene TRBV3-2) and TRBJ2-3; D gene ambiguous. Trimming stripped 1 base from V and 6 bases from J, with 8 bases between. Germline CDR1 and CDR2: LGHDT and YNNKEL (reference sequence). The CDR3 has 13 amino acids. CDR3 nucleotide sequence: TGTGCCAGCAGCCAAGCACTGGGGGATACGCAGTATTTT. It encodes CASSQALGDTQYF.